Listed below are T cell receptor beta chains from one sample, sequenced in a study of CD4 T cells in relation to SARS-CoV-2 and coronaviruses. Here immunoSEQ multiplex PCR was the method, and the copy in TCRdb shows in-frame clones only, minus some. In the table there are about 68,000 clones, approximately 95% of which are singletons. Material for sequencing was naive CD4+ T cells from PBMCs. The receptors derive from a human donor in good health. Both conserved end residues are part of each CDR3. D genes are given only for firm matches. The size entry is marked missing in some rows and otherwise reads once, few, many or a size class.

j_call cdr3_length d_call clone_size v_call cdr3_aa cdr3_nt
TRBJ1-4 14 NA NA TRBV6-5 CASNRQATNEKLFF TGTGCCAGCAATAGACAGGCAACTAATGAAAAACTGTTTTTT
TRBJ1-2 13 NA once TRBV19 CATALGGDYGYTF TGTGCCACCGCTTTGGGAGGGGATTATGGCTACACCTTC
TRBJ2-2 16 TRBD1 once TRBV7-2 CASSFPQGSGTGELFF TGTGCCAGCAGCTTCCCACAGGGGTCGGGCACCGGGGAGCTGTTTTTT
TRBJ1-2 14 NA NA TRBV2 CASSERASNYGYTF TGTGCCAGCAGTGAAAGAGCATCTAACTATGGCTACACCTTC
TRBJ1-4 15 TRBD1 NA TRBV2 CASSGNRGRGEKLFF TGTGCCAGCAGTGGGAACAGGGGGCGCGGAGAAAAACTGTTTTTT
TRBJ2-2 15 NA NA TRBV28 CASRVGTPNTGELFF TGTGCCAGCAGAGTTGGGACACCGAACACCGGGGAGCTGTTTTTT
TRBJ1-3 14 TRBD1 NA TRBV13 CASTLQGRGNTIYF TGTGCCAGCACCTTACAGGGGAGGGGAAACACCATATATTTT
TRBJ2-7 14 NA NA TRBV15 CATSSLAGSGEQYF TGTGCCACCAGCAGCCTGGCGGGATCGGGCGAGCAGTACTTC
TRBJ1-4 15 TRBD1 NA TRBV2 CATLDRTGPEEKLFF TGTGCCACACTGGACCGGACAGGTCCAGAAGAAAAACTGTTTTTT
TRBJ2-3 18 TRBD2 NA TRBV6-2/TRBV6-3 CASSYRPNKREGSDTQYF TGTGCCAGCAGTTACCGACCCAACAAGCGGGAGGGATCAGATACGCAGTATTTT
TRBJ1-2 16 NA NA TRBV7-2 CASSPMAGDGWYGYTF TGTGCCAGCAGCCCCATGGCAGGGGATGGATGGTATGGCTACACCTTC
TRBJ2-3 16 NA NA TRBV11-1 CASSLAGFTDTDTQYF TGTGCCAGCAGCTTGGCTGGGTTCACGGACACAGATACGCAGTATTTT
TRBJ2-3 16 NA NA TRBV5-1 CASSLASTGSTDTQYF TGCGCCAGCAGCTTGGCCTCGACAGGTAGCACAGATACGCAGTATTTT
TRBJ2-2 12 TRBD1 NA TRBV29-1 CSGTGNTGELFF TGCAGCGGGACAGGGAACACCGGGGAGCTGTTTTTT
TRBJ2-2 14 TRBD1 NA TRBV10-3 CAIRGTGDTGELFF TGTGCCATCAGGGGGACAGGGGATACCGGGGAGCTGTTTTTT
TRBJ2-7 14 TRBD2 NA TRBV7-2 CASSTRTSGEEQYF TGTGCCAGCAGCACCCGGACTAGCGGGGAAGAGCAGTACTTC
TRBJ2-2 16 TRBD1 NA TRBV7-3 CASSLTDRVGTGELFF TGTGCCAGCAGCTTAACCGACAGGGTTGGAACCGGGGAGCTGTTTTTT
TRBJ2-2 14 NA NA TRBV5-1 CASSYGQNTGELFF TGCGCCAGCAGCTATGGACAGAACACCGGGGAGCTGTTTTTT
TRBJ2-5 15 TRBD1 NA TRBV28 CASRTPGTGSETQYF TGTGCCAGCAGGACACCCGGGACAGGGAGCGAGACCCAGTACTTC
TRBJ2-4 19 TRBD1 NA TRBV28 CASSFSRRGQGLAKNIQYF TGTGCCAGCAGTTTTTCCCGGAGGGGACAGGGACTTGCCAAAAACATTCAGTACTTC
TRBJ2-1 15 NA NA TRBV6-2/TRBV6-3 CASSPLPRGLGEQFF TGTGCCAGCAGTCCCCTGCCTCGGGGGTTGGGTGAGCAGTTCTTC
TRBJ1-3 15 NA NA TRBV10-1 CASSNAQGSGNTIYF TGCGCCAGCAGCAACGCTCAGGGATCTGGAAACACCATATATTTT
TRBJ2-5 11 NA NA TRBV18 CASSPEETQYF TGTGCCAGCTCACCTGAAGAGACCCAGTACTTC
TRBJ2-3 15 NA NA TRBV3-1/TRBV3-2 CASSQGGRFTDTQYF TGTGCCAGCAGCCAAGGGGGAAGATTCACAGATACGCAGTATTTT
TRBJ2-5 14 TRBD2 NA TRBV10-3 CASGGGGSKETQYF TGTGCTTCAGGTGGCGGGGGGTCAAAAGAGACCCAGTACTTC
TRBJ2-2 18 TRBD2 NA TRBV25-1 CASSAGLAGGRNTGELFF TGTGCCAGCAGTGCGGGACTAGCGGGGGGGCGGAACACCGGGGAGCTGTTTTTT
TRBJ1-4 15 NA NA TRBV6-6 CASSYSGAVNEKLFF TGTGCCAGCAGTTACTCGGGGGCAGTTAATGAAAAACTGTTTTTT
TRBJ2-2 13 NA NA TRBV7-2 CASSLSSPGELFF TGTGCCAGCAGCTTATCTAGCCCCGGGGAGCTGTTTTTT